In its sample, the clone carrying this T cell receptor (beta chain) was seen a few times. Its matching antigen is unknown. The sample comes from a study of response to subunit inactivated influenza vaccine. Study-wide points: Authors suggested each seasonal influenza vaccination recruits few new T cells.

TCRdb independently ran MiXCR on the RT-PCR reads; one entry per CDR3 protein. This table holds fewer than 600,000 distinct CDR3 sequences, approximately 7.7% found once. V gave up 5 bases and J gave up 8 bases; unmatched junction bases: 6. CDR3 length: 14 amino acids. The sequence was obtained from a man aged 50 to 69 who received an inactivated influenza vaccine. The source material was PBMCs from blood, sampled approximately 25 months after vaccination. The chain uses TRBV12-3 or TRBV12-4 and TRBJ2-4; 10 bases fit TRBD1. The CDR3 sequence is CASSGDRGQHIQYF. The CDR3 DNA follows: TGTGCCAGCAGTGGGGACAGGGGTCAACACATTCAGTACTTC.